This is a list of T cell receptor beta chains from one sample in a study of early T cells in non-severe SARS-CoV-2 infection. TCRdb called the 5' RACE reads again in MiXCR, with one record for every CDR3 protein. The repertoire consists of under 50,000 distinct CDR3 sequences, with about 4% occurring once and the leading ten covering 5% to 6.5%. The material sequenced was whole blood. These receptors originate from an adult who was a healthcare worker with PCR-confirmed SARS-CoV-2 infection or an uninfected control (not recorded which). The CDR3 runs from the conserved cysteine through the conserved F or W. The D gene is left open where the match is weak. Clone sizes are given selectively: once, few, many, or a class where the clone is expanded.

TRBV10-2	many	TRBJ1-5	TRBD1	CASSEPTGSNQPQHF	TGCGCCAGCAGTGAGCCGACAGGGTCCAATCAGCCCCAGCATTTT
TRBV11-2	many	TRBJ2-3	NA	CASSLDRTTDTQYF	TGTGCCAGCAGCTTAGATCGAACCACAGATACGCAGTATTTT
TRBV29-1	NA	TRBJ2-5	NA	CSVVLGTETQYF	TGCAGCGTTGTTTTGGGGACAGAGACCCAGTACTTC
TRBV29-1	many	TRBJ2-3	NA	CSVDHAGRTDTQYF	TGCAGCGTTGATCATGCGGGACGCACAGATACGCAGTATTTT
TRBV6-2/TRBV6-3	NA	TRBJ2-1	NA	CASRTGSLSDEQFF	TGTGCCAGCAGGACAGGTTCTTTGTCCGATGAGCAGTTCTTC
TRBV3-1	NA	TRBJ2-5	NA	CASRAGETQYF	TGTGCCAGCAGGGCAGGGGAGACCCAGTACTTC
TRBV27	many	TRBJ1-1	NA	CASRLNGPSKGFF	TGTGCCAGCAGGCTCAATGGACCGAGTAAAGGTTTCTTT
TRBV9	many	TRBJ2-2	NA	CASSVPIRGIDAGELFF	TGTGCCAGCAGCGTGCCCATACGGGGGATAGACGCCGGGGAGCTGTTTTTT
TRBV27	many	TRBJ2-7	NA	CASSFRGSHYEQYF	TGTGCCAGCAGTTTTAGAGGGTCCCATTACGAGCAGTACTTC
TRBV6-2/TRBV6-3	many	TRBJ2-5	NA	CASSPYEGNVVETQYF	TGTGCCAGCAGCCCATACGAGGGTAATGTTGTAGAGACCCAGTACTTC
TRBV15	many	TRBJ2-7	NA	CATSRDLEGTTHEQYF	TGTGCCACCAGCAGAGATTTGGAGGGGACGACCCACGAGCAGTACTTC
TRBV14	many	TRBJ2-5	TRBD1	CASSQVRGLLETQYF	TGTGCCAGCAGCCAAGTAAGGGGGCTTTTGGAGACCCAGTACTTC